The subject of this entry is one T cell receptor (beta chain). One entry per CDR3 protein results from TCRdb running MiXCR on the RT-PCR reads. The table shows 4,200 or so distinct CDR3 sequences, with roughly 34% occurring only once. With V trimmed by 4 bases and J by 5 bases, 5 bases remained unmatched. Germline-derived CDR1 and CDR2 are SGDLS and YYNGEE. CDR3 size: 15 residues. The sample taken for sequencing was memory CD4+ T cells from salivary gland. This chain uses TRBV9 with TRBJ2-1; 11 bases align to TRBD2. The TCR originated in a female donor with primary Sjogren's syndrome. CDR3 nucleotides: TGTGCCAGCAGCACCGAGACTAGCGGGGACAATGAGCAGTTCTTC. It yields the protein CASSTETSGDNEQFF.